The clone carrying this TCR beta chain occurred a few times. What it binds is not known. MiXCR, run by TCRdb on the RACE reads, gives a single entry per CDR3 protein. The sample lists fewer than 150,000 distinct CDR3 sequences, about 11% occurring once. The CDR3 covers 13 residues. Per the germline V gene, CDR1 is DFQATT and CDR2 is SNEGSKA (reference sequence). V gave up 6 bases and J gave up 1 base, with 12 bases separating them. This sample stems from a study of human T cells and chemical hapten exposure. Study outcomes and limitations: Those TCRs sitting above 1 in 1000 frequency stayed the same with DPC sensitization.

Time point indicated: patch test 2, 6 weeks after DPC sensitization. The treatment here: therapeutic diphenylcyclopropenone sensitization with weekly scalp DPC. V is TRBV20-1 and J is TRBJ1-1, with D hard to call. Specimen: whole blood, collected in connection with sensitization to the hapten diphenylcyclopropenone (DPC). This clonotype originated in a woman aged 50 to 60 with alopecia areata. Some clones in this sample may be carry-over from other donors' samples. This CDR3 is CSAPGRGNTEAFF. In DNA, the CDR3 is TGCAGTGCCCCCGGCAGAGGGAACACTGAAGCTTTCTTT.